What follows are 8 T cell receptor beta chains derived from one specimen sequenced in a study of blood T cell repertoires in COVID-19. Clones were read by immunoSEQ multiplex PCR, and TCRdb kept only the in-frame ones, dropping some. The table includes fewer than 300,000 clones, 85% detected once. The specimen was PBMCs or T cells enriched from blood (not recorded which). The receptors here all came from a woman aged 45-59 years who had recovered from COVID-19.

The chain combines TRBV5-8 with TRBJ1-5; 9 positions match TRBD1. This CDR3 is built from 18 residues. CDR1 SGHTS and CDR2 YDEGEE come from the germline V gene. V trimming: 0 bases; J trimming: 6 bases; junction bases outside the gene matches: 13. The CDR3 nucleotides are TGTGCCAGCAGCTTGGGAACGATTACAGGGGGCGCAAGTCAGCCCCAGCATTTT. Translation gives CASSLGTITGGASQPQHF.

The rearrangement joins TRBV9 to TRBJ1-3; tentative D call: TRBD1 (5 bases). Germline V gene sequence: CDR1 SGDLS, CDR2 YYNGEE. Trimming pared 0 bases from V and 2 bases from J, leaving 9 bases between. CDR3 length: 15 amino acids. The CDR3 sequence: CASSVAGGTGNTIYF. CDR3 in DNA: TGTGCCAGCAGCGTAGCTGGGGGGACTGGAAACACCATATATTTT.

This chain joins TRBV5-5 and TRBJ2-5; D ambiguous. This CDR3 spans 13 amino acids. Per the germline V gene, CDR1 is SGHKS and CDR2 is YYEKEE (reference sequence). V was cut by 0 bases and J by 1 base, with 4 bases left in between. CDR3 sequence: CASSLAIQETQYF. The DNA of the CDR3 is TGTGCCAGCAGCTTGGCTATCCAAGAGACCCAGTACTTC.

V is TRBV7-9 and J is TRBJ1-5; D uncertain. V gave up 5 bases and J gave up 5 bases, with 10 bases separating them. The CDR3 runs to 13 residues. Germline assignment: CDR1 SEHNR and CDR2 FQNEAQ (reference sequence). CDR3 region: CASSPNGDQPQHF. The CDR3 DNA reads TGTGCCAGCAGCCCGAACGGGGATCAGCCCCAGCATTTT.

This chain uses TRBV28 with TRBJ1-4; no clear D. Germline V CDR1 and CDR2: MDHEN, SYDVKM. Trimming took 6 bases from V and 6 from J, leaving 17 bases between them. The CDR3 consists of 15 residues. The CDR3 region is CASSLDPGSDEKLFF. The CDR3 DNA is TGTGCCAGCAGCCTAGACCCGGGATCGGATGAAAAACTGTTTTTT.

J is TRBJ1-3 and V is TRBV7-9; D gene ambiguous. The CDR3 loop spans 16 amino acids. Trimming stripped 2 bases from V and 1 base from J, with 12 bases between. Germline values: CDR1 SEHNR, CDR2 FQNEAQ (reference sequence). The CDR3 DNA sequence: TGTGCCAGCAGCTTATGGGCTGCGGGGTCTGGAAACACCATATATTTT. Translation: CASSLWAAGSGNTIYF.

The rearrangement joins TRBV4-1 to TRBJ2-1; D might be TRBD1 (6 bases). CDR1 is MGHRA and CDR2 is YSYEKL in the germline V gene. V dropped 4 bases and J dropped 0 bases, with 10 bases sitting between them. The CDR3 contains 15 residues. DNA for the CDR3: TGCGCCAGCAGCCCGGGACATAGCTCCTACAATGAGCAGTTCTTC. This encodes CASSPGHSSYNEQFF.

The chain couples TRBV18 to TRBJ2-7, with no clear D. CDR3 length: 12 residues. Trimming stripped 1 base from V and 4 bases from J, with 5 bases between. Germline assignment: CDR1 KGHSH and CDR2 LQKENI. The DNA of the CDR3 is TGTGCCAGCTCACCACGTCTTTACGAGCAGTACTTC. It codes for CASSPRLYEQYF.